A single sample gave rise to the 14 T cell receptor beta chains below, sequenced in a study of blood T cell repertoires in COVID-19 (dated by TCRdb to the early 2020s). The library was obtained by the immunoSEQ multiplex PCR assay. The source is immuneACCESS, and TCRdb retained only in-frame sequences with V and J called. Part of the clones is not carried over; for the studies checked, unresolved V genes explain less than half of this, and the remainder is unexplained. A total of 150,000 or so clones appear in this sample, 80% to 90% of them only once. Over 8% of the sample goes to the ten largest clones. The source material was peripheral blood. The receptors originated from a woman between 50 and 59 years old with acute or convalescent COVID-19.

The chain links TRBV6-5 to TRBJ2-7, with unresolved D. Germline CDR1 reads MNHEY; CDR2 reads SVGAGI. With 5 bases removed from V and 3 bases from J, the gap between germline ends came to 11 bases. The CDR3 totals 13 residues. The CDR3 DNA is TGTGCCAGCAGTAATCGACAAGACTACGAGCAGTACTTC. Its protein is CASSNRQDYEQYF.

This chain connects TRBV29-1 to TRBJ1-5, with D possibly being TRBD1 (6 bases). In germline, CDR1 is SQVTM, CDR2 ANQGSEA. Between the trimmed V and J ends, which lost 6 bases and 5 bases, there was a span of 11 bases. This CDR3 region has 12 residues. CDR3 amino acids: CSVKSGDQPQHF. In DNA, the CDR3 is TGCAGCGTGAAATCAGGGGATCAGCCCCAGCATTTT.

CDR3 loop: CASSLGAPTGNTIYF. The CDR3, as DNA: TGTGCCAGCAGCTTAGGGGCTCCTACGGGAAACACCATATATTTT. J is TRBJ1-3 and V is TRBV7-8; no clear D. The CDR3 covers 15 residues. V was pared by 1 base and J by 4 bases, with 11 bases between. Germline V gives CDR1 SGHVS, CDR2 FQNEAQ.

This clone was counted between two and nine times. This chain joins TRBV28 and TRBJ1-2; D not certain. CDR1 and CDR2 (germline): MDHEN, SYDVKM. The CDR3 length is 14 residues. Trimming took 1 base from V and 7 from J, leaving 13 bases between them. CDR3 amino acids: CASSLLGGKAGYTF. The CDR3 DNA follows: TGTGCCAGCAGTTTATTAGGAGGGAAGGCTGGCTACACCTTC.

The rearrangement uses TRBV19 and TRBJ2-6; unclear D gene. Germline V gene data show CDR1 as LNHDA and CDR2 as SQIVND (reference sequence). V dropped 1 base and J dropped 2 bases, with 6 bases sitting between them. This CDR3 is 15 amino acids long. CDR3 bases: TGTGCCAGTAGTATAGGCCAGGCTGGGGCCAACGTCCTGACTTTC. It codes for CASSIGQAGANVLTF.

This clone was counted only a few times. The V gene is TRBV9, the J gene TRBJ2-7, with D perhaps matching TRBD2 (5 bases). V lost 0 bases to trimming and J lost 2 bases, with 9 bases between them. The CDR3 has 14 amino acids. Looked up from germline, CDR1 is SGDLS and CDR2 is YYNGEE. CDR3 sequence (DNA): TGTGCCAGCAGCGTAGGTAGAGGGACCTACGAGCAGTACTTC. This encodes CASSVGRGTYEQYF.

V is TRBV12-3 or TRBV12-4 and J is TRBJ1-2; D call uncertain. The CDR3 has 13 residues. The germline V and J ends were trimmed by 5 bases and 8 bases, with 15 bases remaining between them. The CDR3 sequence: CASSASRVRGYTF. CDR3 bases: TGTGCCAGCAGTGCCAGCCGGGTACGGGGCTACACCTTC.

The chain combines TRBV4-3 with TRBJ2-2; D not resolved. Trimming left V 4 bases short and J 3 bases short, with 3 bases between. The CDR3 sequence is 12 residues long. CDR1 and CDR2 (germline): LGHNA, YSLEER. The CDR3 region is CASSLYTGELFF. The CDR3 DNA reads TGCGCCAGCAGCCTATACACCGGGGAGCTGTTTTTT.

This chain links TRBV7-2 with TRBJ2-1; D not certain. The CDR3 is 13 amino acids. Germline CDR1 is SGHTA and CDR2 is FQGNSA. The germline V and J ends were trimmed by 4 bases and 0 bases, with 4 bases remaining between them. The CDR3 DNA reads TGTGCCAGCAGCTCCTACTCCTACAATGAGCAGTTCTTC. Translating gives CASSSYSYNEQFF.

This chain connects TRBV3-1 (or the pseudogene TRBV3-2) to TRBJ1-1; TRBD1 aligns across 7 bases. CDR3 length equals 15 residues. V was pared by 1 base and J by 7 bases, with 9 bases of the junction left unmatched. Germline V gene data show CDR1 as LGHDT and CDR2 as YNNKEL (reference sequence). Here the CDR3 reads CASSQGGWRDSEAFF. In DNA form, the CDR3 reads TGTGCCAGCAGCCAAGGAGGTTGGAGGGACAGTGAAGCTTTCTTT.

This chain uses TRBV4-3 with TRBJ2-7, with D uncertain. The CDR3 runs to 16 residues. Germline V gives CDR1 LGHNA, CDR2 YSLEER. V lost 0 bases, J lost 6 bases, and 18 bases lay in between. The CDR3 DNA sequence: TGCGCCAGCAGCCAAGATAAAGAAAGGCTAGTAGGCGAGCAGTACTTC. Translating gives CASSQDKERLVGEQYF.

This chain links TRBV9 with TRBJ2-2; D is perhaps TRBD1 (6 bases). The CDR3 runs to 15 residues. CDR1 and CDR2 (germline): SGDLS, YYNGEE. The germline V and J ends were trimmed by 0 bases and 6 bases, with 12 bases remaining between them. Here the CDR3 reads CASSVVGATAGELFF. The CDR3 DNA is TGTGCCAGCAGCGTAGTGGGGGCAACGGCCGGGGAGCTGTTTTTT.

The chain carries TRBV27 and TRBJ1-2, with 7 nucleotides matching TRBD1. The CDR3 length is 16 residues. CDR1 and CDR2 from the germline V gene are MNHEY and SMNVEV (reference sequence). J gave up 3 bases and V 4 bases, and 11 bases lay outside the gene matches. The CDR3 region has the DNA TGTGCCAGCAGTTCAGCAGACAGGGTGGGTGACTATGGCTACACCTTC. Translation gives CASSSADRVGDYGYTF.

The chain carries TRBV6-5 and TRBJ1-2, with D possibly being TRBD1 (5 bases). With 2 bases removed from V and 9 bases from J, the gap between germline ends came to 19 bases. This CDR3 region has 15 residues. Germline CDR1 reads MNHEY; CDR2 reads SVGAGI. CDR3 bases: TGTGCCAGCAGTTACGATGGGGCGGTTAAGGAAAGCTACACCTTC. Translation gives CASSYDGAVKESYTF.